Detailed here is one T cell receptor (beta chain). Its antigen remains unidentified. Trimming removed 5 bases at V and 5 bases at J, with 12 bases between. From germline, CDR1 is SGHTA and CDR2 FQGNSA. This CDR3 is 14 amino acids long. Only in-frame clones appear in the TCRdb table, and some are missing; sequencing was by immunoSEQ multiplex PCR. The sample lists under 150,000 clones; 90% to 95% were seen once. These data are taken from a study of T cell responses to AZD1222 COVID-19 vaccine. General study findings and limits: Baseline seropositivity characterized only six AZD1222 recipients. CD4 TCRs associated with vaccination spanned spike, dominating at 160-218 and 743-854.

This receptor was taken from an adult in good health. The source material was peripheral blood, sampled on day 0 of AZD1222 vaccination. V gene TRBV7-2 combines with J gene TRBJ2-2; possibly TRBD1 for D (7 bases). The CDR3 sequence is CASSPGGMTGELFF. The CDR3 region has the DNA TGTGCCAGCAGCCCAGGGGGGATGACCGGGGAGCTGTTTTTT.